A selection of T cell receptor beta chains follows, all from one sample in a study of response to subunit inactivated influenza vaccine. TCRdb re-analysed the RT-PCR reads in MiXCR, keeping a single row per CDR3 protein. The repertoire has more than 700,000 distinct CDR3 sequences, 20% to 25% of them found once; the top ten carry roughly 10%. The material was PBMCs from blood, obtained 5 days after vaccination. These receptors were obtained from a man in his fifties who received an inactivated influenza vaccine. The CDR3 runs from the conserved cysteine through the conserved F or W. A D gene is named only where the DNA matches it firmly. For some rows the clone size is stated as once, few or many, or as a class when expanded; others skip it.

NA	TRBV14	NA	TRBJ1-4	TGTGCCAGCAGCCAAACCGGGCAGAAAAAACTGTTTTTT	CASSQTGQKKLFF
NA	TRBV10-3	NA	TRBJ2-3	TGTGCCATCAGTGCCAGCGGATTAGATACGCAGTATTTT	CAISASGLDTQYF
NA	TRBV5-5	many	TRBJ2-1	TGTGCCAGCAGCCCGACGGGCCGGGAGCAGTTCTTC	CASSPTGREQFF
NA	TRBV7-2	NA	TRBJ2-2	TGTGCCAGCAGCTCCTCGGGACACGGGACCGGGGAGCTGTTTTTT	CASSSSGHGTGELFF
TRBD2	TRBV9	few	TRBJ2-5	TGTGCCAGCAGCGACGGGGGACTAGTGGGCCAAGAGACCCAGTACTTC	CASSDGGLVGQETQYF
TRBD2	TRBV7-9	NA	TRBJ2-1	TGTGCCAGCAGCTCAGTCTGGGCGGGGGGGGAGTTCTTC	CASSSVWAGGEFF
TRBD1	TRBV6-4	few	TRBJ1-5	TGTGCCAGCAGTCGGGACAGCCGCCCCGATCAGCCCCAGCATTTT	CASSRDSRPDQPQHF
NA	TRBV6-5	few	TRBJ2-3	TGTGCCAGCAGTTTCCAGGGGGGTCCGGGCGATACGCAGTATTTT	CASSFQGGPGDTQYF
NA	TRBV10-3	few	TRBJ2-7	TGTGCCATCAGTTCCCAGGGAGGCGAGCAGTACTTC	CAISSQGGEQYF
TRBD1	TRBV7-2	few	TRBJ2-2	TGTGCCAGCAGCTTACAGGGGGCGATGACCGGGGAGCTGTTTTTT	CASSLQGAMTGELFF
TRBD2	TRBV6-2/TRBV6-3	few	TRBJ2-1	TGTGCCAGTGACGGGGGGGGGAATGAGCAGTTCTTC	CASDGGGNEQFF
TRBD1	TRBV29-1	few	TRBJ1-1	TGCAGCGTTGAGAGACTGTGGGACAGGGGAAGCACTGAAGCTTTCTTT	CSVERLWDRGSTEAFF
NA	TRBV5-1	few	TRBJ2-5	TGCGCCAGCAGCTTGGAGGGCGTACTGGACCAAGAGACCCAGTACTTC	CASSLEGVLDQETQYF
TRBD2	TRBV29-1	few	TRBJ2-1	TGCAGCGTCAAAGGGGCTAGCGGCCTCTCCTACAATGAGCAGTTCTTC	CSVKGASGLSYNEQFF
NA	TRBV6-2/TRBV6-3	NA	TRBJ2-7	TGTGCCAGCAGTTATTTGAGTTCCTACGAGCAGTACTTC	CASSYLSSYEQYF
NA	TRBV3-1	many	TRBJ1-5	TGTGCCAGCAGCCAAGAACGCCAGGCACCCCAGCATTTT	CASSQERQAPQHF
TRBD1	TRBV12-3/TRBV12-4	few	TRBJ2-4	TGTGCCAGCAGTTTAGGGACAGGGGCCTGGGAAAACATTCAGTACTTC	CASSLGTGAWENIQYF
TRBD1	TRBV5-1	many	TRBJ2-3	TGCGCCAGCAGCTTGCCACCAATCTCCGGACAGGGCCGAACAGATACGCAGTATTTT	CASSLPPISGQGRTDTQYF
NA	TRBV5-1	few	TRBJ1-1	TGCGCCAGCAGCCAAATGGGCATTATGAACACTGAAGCTTTCTTT	CASSQMGIMNTEAFF
NA	TRBV10-3	once	TRBJ1-4	TGTGCCACCAGTGGGGGACCCTCAACTAATGAAAAACTGTTTTTT	CATSGGPSTNEKLFF
TRBD2	TRBV6-5	NA	TRBJ2-7	TGTGCCAGCAGTTACGAGCTGGCGGGGGCCTACGAGCAGTACTTC	CASSYELAGAYEQYF
NA	TRBV4-1	NA	TRBJ2-1	TGCGCCAGCAGCCAACTTACGAAATGGTACAATGAGCAGTTCTTC	CASSQLTKWYNEQFF
TRBD1	TRBV29-1	few	TRBJ1-1	TGCAGCGTTGCCAACTTGGACAGGGGCCTCGAAGCTTTCTTT	CSVANLDRGLEAFF
TRBD1	TRBV12-3/TRBV12-4	few	TRBJ2-2	TGTGCCAGCAGGACCTCCGGGACAGGGACCACCGGGGAGCTGTTTTTT	CASRTSGTGTTGELFF